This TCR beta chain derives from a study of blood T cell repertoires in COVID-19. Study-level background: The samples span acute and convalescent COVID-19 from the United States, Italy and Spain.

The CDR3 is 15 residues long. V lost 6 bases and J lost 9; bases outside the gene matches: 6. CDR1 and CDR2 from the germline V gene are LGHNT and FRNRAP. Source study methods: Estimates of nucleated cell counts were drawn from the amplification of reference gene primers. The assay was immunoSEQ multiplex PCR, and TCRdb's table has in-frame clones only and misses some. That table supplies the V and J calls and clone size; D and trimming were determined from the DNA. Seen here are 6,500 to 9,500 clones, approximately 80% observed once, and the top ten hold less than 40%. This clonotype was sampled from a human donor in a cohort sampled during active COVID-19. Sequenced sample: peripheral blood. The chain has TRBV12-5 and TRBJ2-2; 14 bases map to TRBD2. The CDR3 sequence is CASGPRLAGGRELFF. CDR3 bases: TGTGCTAGTGGCCCCCGACTAGCGGGGGGGCGGGAGCTGTTTTTT.